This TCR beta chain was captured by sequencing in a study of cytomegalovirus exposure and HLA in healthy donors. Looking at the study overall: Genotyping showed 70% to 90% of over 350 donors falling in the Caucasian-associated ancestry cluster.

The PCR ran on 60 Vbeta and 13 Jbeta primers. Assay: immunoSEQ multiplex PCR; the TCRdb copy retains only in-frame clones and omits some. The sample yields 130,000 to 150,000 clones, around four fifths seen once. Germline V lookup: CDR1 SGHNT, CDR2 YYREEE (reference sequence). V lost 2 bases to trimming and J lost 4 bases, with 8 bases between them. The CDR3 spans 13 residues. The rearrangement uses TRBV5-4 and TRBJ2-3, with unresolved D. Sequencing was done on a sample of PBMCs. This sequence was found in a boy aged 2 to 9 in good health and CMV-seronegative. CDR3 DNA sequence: TGTGCCAGCAGCTTTGACTCCCCAGATACGCAGTATTTT. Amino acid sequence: CASSFDSPDTQYF.